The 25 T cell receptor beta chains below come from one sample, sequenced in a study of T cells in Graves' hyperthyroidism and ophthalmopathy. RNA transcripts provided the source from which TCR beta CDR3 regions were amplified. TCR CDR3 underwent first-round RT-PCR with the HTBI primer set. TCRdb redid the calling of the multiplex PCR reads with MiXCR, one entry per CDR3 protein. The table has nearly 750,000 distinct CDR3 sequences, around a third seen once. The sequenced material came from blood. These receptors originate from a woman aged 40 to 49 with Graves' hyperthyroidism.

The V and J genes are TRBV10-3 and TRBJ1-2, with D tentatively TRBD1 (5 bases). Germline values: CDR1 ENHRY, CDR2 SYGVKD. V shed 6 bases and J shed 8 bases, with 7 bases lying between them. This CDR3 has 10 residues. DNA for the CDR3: TGTGCCATCAGGGGACTGGGCTACACCTTC. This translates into CAIRGLGYTF.

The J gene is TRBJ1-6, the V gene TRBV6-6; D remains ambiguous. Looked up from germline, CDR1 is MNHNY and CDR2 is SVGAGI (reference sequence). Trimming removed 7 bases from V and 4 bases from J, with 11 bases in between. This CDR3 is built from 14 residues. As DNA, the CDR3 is TGTGCCAGCACCCTACGGGTATATAATTCACCCCTCCACTTT. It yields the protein CASTLRVYNSPLHF.

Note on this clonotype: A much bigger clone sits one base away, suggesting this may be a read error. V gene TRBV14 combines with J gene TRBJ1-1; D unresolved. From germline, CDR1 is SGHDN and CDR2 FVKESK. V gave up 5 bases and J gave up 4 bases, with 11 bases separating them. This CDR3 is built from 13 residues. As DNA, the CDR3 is TGTGCCAGCAGCTCCCACGGGATCACTGAAGCTTTCTTT. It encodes CASSSHGITEAFF.

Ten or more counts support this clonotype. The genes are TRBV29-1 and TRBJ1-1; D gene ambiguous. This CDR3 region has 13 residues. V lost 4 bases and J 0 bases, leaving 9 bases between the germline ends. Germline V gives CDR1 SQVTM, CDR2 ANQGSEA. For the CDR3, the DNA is TGCAGCGTTGTACGACGGCTGAACACTGAAGCTTTCTTT. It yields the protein CSVVRRLNTEAFF.

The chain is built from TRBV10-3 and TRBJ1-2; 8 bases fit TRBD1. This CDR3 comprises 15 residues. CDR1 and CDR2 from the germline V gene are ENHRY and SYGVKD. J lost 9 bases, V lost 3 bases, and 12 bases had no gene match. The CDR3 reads CAISDPGQGSTSYTF. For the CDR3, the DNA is TGTGCCATCAGTGACCCAGGACAGGGTTCAACGAGCTACACCTTC.

The CDR3 region is CASSAQASGNTIYF. CDR3 bases: TGTGCCAGCAGTGCACAGGCGTCCGGAAACACCATATATTTT. The chain joins TRBV7-8 to TRBJ1-3; maybe TRBD1 (5 bases). From germline, CDR1 is SGHVS and CDR2 FQNEAQ. Trimming left V 6 bases short and J 4 bases short, with 13 bases between. CDR3 length: 14 amino acids.

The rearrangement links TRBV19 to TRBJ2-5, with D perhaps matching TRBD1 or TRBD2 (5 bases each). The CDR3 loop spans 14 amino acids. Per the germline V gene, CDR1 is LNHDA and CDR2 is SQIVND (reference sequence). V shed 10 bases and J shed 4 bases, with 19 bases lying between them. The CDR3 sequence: CATRDRDGGETQYF. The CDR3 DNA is TGTGCCACCCGGGACCGGGACGGTGGAGAGACCCAGTACTTC. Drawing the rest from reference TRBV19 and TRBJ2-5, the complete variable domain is DGGITQSPKYLFRKEGQNVTLSCEQNLNHDAMYWYRQDPGQGLRLIYYSQIVNDFQKGDIAEGYSVSREKKESFPLTVTSAQKNPTAFYLCATRDRDGGETQYFGPGTRLLVL.

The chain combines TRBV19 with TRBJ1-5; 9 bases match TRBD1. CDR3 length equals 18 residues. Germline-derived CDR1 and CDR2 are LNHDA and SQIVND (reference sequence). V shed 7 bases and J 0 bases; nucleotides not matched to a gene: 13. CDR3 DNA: TGTGCCAGTACCCCAGGGGACAGGGAGGTCTATAGCAATCAGCCCCAGCATTTT. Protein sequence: CASTPGDREVYSNQPQHF.

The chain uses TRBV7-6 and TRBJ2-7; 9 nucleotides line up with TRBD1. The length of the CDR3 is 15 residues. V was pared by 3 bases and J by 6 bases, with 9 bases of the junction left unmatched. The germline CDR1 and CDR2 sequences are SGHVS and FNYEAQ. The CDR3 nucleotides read TGTGCCAGCAGCTTCACAGGGGGCTCTTTCTCCGAGCAGTACTTC. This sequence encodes CASSFTGGSFSEQYF.

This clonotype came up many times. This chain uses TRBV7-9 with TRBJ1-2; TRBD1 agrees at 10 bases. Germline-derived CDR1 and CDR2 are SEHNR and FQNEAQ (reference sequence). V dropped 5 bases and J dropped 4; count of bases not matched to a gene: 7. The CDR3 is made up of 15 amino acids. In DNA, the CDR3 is TGTGCCAGCAGCCACGGGACAGGGGAGGTCTATGGCTACACCTTC. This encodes CASSHGTGEVYGYTF.

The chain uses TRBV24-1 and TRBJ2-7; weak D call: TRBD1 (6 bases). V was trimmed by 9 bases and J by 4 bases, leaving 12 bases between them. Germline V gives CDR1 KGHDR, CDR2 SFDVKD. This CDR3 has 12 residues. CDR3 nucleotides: TGTGCCACCGCAGGGGAGCGGTACGAGCAGTACTTC. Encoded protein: CATAGERYEQYF.

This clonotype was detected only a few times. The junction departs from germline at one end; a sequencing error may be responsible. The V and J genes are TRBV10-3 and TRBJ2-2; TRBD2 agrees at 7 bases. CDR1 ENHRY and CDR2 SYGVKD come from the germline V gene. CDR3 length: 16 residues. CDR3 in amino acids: CASSRGLEMFPGELFF. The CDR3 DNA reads TGTGCCAGCAGTCGAGGACTAGAGATGTTCCCCGGGGAGCTGTTTTTT.

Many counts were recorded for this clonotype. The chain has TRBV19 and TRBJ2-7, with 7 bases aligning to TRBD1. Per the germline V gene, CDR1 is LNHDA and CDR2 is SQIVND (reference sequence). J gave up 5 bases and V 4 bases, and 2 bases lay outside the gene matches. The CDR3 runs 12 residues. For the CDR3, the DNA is TGTGCCAGTAGTACGACAGGGCACGAGCAGTACTTC. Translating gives CASSTTGHEQYF.

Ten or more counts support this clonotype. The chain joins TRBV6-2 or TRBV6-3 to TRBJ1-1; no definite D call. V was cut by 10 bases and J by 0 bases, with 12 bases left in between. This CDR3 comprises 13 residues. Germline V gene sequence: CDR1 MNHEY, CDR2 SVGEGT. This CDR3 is CATTLFMNTEAFF. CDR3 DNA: TGTGCCACCACCCTCTTCATGAACACTGAAGCTTTCTTT.

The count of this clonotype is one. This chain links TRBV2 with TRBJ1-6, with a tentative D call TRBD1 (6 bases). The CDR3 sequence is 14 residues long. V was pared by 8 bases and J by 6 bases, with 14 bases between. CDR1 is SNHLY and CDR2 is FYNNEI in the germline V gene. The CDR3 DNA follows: TGTGCCAGCGGGTTGCAGGGGAGTAATTCACCCCTCCACTTT. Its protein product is CASGLQGSNSPLHF. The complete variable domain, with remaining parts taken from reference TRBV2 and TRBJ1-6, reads EPEVTQTPSHQVTQMGQEVILRCVPISNHLYFYWYRQILGQKVEFLVSFYNNEISEKSEIFDDQFSVERPDGSNFTLKIRSTKLEDSAMYFCASGLQGSNSPLHFGNGTRLTVT.

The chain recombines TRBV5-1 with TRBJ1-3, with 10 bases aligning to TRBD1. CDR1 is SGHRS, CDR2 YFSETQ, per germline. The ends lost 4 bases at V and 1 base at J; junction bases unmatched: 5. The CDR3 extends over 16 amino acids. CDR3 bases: TGCGCCAGCAGCGCGGGACAGGGGCTGTCTGGAAACACCATATATTTT. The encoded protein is CASSAGQGLSGNTIYF.

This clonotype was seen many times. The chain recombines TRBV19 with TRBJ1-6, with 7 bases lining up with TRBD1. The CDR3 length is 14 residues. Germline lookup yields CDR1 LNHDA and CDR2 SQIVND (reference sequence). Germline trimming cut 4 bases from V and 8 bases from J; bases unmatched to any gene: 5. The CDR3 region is CASSTGTVYSPLHF. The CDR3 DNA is TGTGCCAGTAGTACTGGGACAGTCTATTCACCCCTCCACTTT.

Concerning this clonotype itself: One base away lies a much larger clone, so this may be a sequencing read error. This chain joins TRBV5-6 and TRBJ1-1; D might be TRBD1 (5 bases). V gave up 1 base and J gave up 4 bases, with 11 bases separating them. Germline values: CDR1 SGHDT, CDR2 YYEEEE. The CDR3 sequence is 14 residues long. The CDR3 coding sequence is TGTGCCAGCAGCTTGAGGCAGGGCCTCACTGAAGCTTTCTTT. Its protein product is CASSLRQGLTEAFF.

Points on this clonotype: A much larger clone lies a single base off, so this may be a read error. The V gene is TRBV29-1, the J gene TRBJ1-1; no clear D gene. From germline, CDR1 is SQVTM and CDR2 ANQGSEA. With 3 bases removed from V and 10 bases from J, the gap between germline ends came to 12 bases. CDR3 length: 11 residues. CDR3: CSVDDGVGAFF. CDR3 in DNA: TGCAGCGTTGACGACGGGGTAGGAGCTTTCTTT. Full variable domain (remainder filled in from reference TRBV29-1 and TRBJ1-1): SAVISQKPSRDICQRGTSLTIQCQVDSQVTMMFWYRQQPGQSLTLIATANQGSEATYESGFVIDKFPISRPNLTFSTLTVSNMSPEDSSIYLCSVDDGVGAFFGQGTRLTVV.

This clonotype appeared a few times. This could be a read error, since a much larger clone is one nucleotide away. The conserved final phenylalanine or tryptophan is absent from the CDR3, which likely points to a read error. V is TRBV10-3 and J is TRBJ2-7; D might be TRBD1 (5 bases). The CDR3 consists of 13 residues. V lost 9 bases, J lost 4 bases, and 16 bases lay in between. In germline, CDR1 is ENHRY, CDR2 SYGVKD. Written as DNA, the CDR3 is TGTGCCATTCAACTGGACAAAGGTTACGAGCAGTACCTC. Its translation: CAIQLDKGYEQYL.

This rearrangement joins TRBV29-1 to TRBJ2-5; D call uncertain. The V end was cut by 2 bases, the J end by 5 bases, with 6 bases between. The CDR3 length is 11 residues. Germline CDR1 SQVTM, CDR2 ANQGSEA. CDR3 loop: CSVERSETQYF. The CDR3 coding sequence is TGCAGCGTTGAAAGGTCGGAGACCCAGTACTTC.

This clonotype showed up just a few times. The CDR3 is CASRGGDGTYEQYF. The CDR3 nucleotides read TGTGCCAGCAGGGGAGGGGACGGGACCTACGAGCAGTACTTC. The V call is TRBV12-3 or TRBV12-4, the J call TRBJ2-7, with TRBD2 matching 7 bases. This CDR3 has 14 amino acids. The V and J ends lost 6 bases and 2 bases, in that order; junction bases with no gene match: 7.

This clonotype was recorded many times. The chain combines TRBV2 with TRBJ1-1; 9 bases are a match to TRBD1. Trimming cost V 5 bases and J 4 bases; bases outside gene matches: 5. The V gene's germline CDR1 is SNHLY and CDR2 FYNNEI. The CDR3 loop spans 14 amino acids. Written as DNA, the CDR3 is TGTGCCAGCAGTAGATACAGGGGGCCCACTGAAGCTTTCTTT. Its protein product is CASSRYRGPTEAFF.

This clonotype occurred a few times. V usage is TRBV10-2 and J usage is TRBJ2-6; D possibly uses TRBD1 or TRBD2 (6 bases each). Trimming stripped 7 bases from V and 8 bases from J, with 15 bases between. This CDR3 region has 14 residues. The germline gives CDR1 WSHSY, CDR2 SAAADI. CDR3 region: CASMKGGVTNVLTF. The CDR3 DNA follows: TGCGCCAGCATGAAGGGGGGTGTCACCAACGTCCTGACTTTC.

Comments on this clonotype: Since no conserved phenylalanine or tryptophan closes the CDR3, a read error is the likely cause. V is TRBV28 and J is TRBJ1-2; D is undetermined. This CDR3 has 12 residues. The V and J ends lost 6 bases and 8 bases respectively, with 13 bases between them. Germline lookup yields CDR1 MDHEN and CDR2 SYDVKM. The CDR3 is CASSPREGGYTL. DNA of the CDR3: TGTGCCAGCAGCCCCCGGGAGGGAGGCTACACCCTC.